The rows below give T cell receptor beta chains drawn from one sample of a study of cytomegalovirus exposure and HLA in healthy donors. Assay: immunoSEQ multiplex PCR; the TCRdb copy retains only in-frame clones and omits some. The table records fewer than 200,000 clones, about 70% of them present only once. The source material was PBMCs. Receptors originate from a woman aged 18-30 years in good health and CMV-seropositive. CDR3s include the opening cysteine and the closing phenylalanine or tryptophan. Each record gives: D gene, V gene, clone size, J gene, CDR3 DNA, CDR3 protein. D genes are given only for firm matches. Part of the rows lack a size; the others show once, few, many or a class for expanded clones.

TRBD2	TRBV6-6	once	TRBJ2-7	TGTGCCAGCACCGGAGGAGCGGGCGGGAGCTCCTACGAGCAGTACTTC	CASTGGAGGSSYEQYF
.	TRBV28	.	TRBJ1-4	TGTGCCAGCAGTTTGATCCCACGACAAGTACTGCGTGAAAAACTGTTTTTT	CASSLIPRQVLREKLFF
.	TRBV27	.	TRBJ1-1	TGTGCCAGCAGCAATCTGGGCAGCCCGAAGGCTTTCTTT	CASSNLGSPKAFF
TRBD2	TRBV19	.	TRBJ2-7	TGTGCCAGTAGTAATAGCGGGTCCTACTACGAGCAGTACTTC	CASSNSGSYYEQYF
TRBD2	TRBV30	once	TRBJ2-3	TGTGCCTGGAGTGTTGATTGGGGTACTAGCGGGAGGGCCAGAGTGGATACGCAGTATTTT	CAWSVDWGTSGRARVDTQYF
TRBD2	TRBV9	few	TRBJ2-5	TGTGCCAGCAGCGTAGCTCGGGGGGACCCCCCGGGGACCCAGTACTTC	CASSVARGDPPGTQYF
.	TRBV30	.	TRBJ1-6	TGTGCCTGGACGTCGAATTCACCCCTCCACTTT	CAWTSNSPLHF
TRBD1	TRBV5-6	few	TRBJ2-7	TGTGCCAGCAGCCCGGACAGGGTAACCTACGAGCAGTACTTC	CASSPDRVTYEQYF
.	TRBV29-1	few	TRBJ2-5	TGCAGCGTTGCCGGGATAGAGACCCAGTACTTC	CSVAGIETQYF
.	TRBV2	.	TRBJ1-1	TGTGCCAGCAGTGCGGGCCTGAGAGGGAGTGAAGCTTTCTTT	CASSAGLRGSEAFF
.	TRBV7-2	few	TRBJ2-5	TGTGCCAGCAGCCGACTGGGTCAACAAGAGACCCAGTACTTC	CASSRLGQQETQYF
TRBD1	TRBV9	.	TRBJ2-5	TGTGCCAGCAGCACGACAGGGAGCGGAGAGACCCAGTACTTC	CASSTTGSGETQYF
TRBD1	TRBV29-1	few	TRBJ1-4	TGCAGCGCCCAGTCCCCCGGGACAGGGCGGAAAACTAATGAAAAACTGTTTTTT	CSAQSPGTGRKTNEKLFF
.	TRBV6-6	.	TRBJ2-7	TGTGCCAGCCAGAATCTAGGCGGCTACGAGCAGTACTTC	CASQNLGGYEQYF
TRBD1	TRBV14	few	TRBJ1-4	TGTGCCAGCAGTCGGGGACAGAATGAAAAACTGTTTTTT	CASSRGQNEKLFF
.	TRBV29-1	.	TRBJ2-5	TGCAGCGTTGTATCCAGAATGGAGACCCAGTACTTC	CSVVSRMETQYF
.	TRBV27	few	TRBJ1-1	TGTGCCAGCAGTCCGGGCCTCACGGGGACTGAAGCTTTCTTT	CASSPGLTGTEAFF
.	TRBV2	.	TRBJ2-7	TGTGCCAGCAAACGGGTTCTCTACGAGCAGTACTTC	CASKRVLYEQYF
.	TRBV9	once	TRBJ1-2	TGTGCCAGCAACGACAATGGGGGGTCATATGGCTACACCTTC	CASNDNGGSYGYTF
.	TRBV7-2	once	TRBJ2-6	TGTGCCAGCAGCTTGGTTGGTGGCGGCTCTGGGGCCAACGTCCTGACTTTC	CASSLVGGGSGANVLTF
.	TRBV5-1	.	TRBJ2-7	TGCGCCAGCAGCTTTGGACAGTCCTCCTACGAGCAGTACTTC	CASSFGQSSYEQYF
.	TRBV11-2	few	TRBJ2-3	TGTGCCAGCAGCTTAAGGGCCGGGGGCACAGATACGCAGTATTTT	CASSLRAGGTDTQYF
TRBD1	TRBV7-9	few	TRBJ2-7	TGTGCCAGCAGCTTGGCCCTTTTCCCCGCCCGGGACAGTTCCTACGAGCAGTACTTC	CASSLALFPARDSSYEQYF
TRBD1	TRBV6-5	.	TRBJ1-1	TGTGCCAGCAGTACAGACAGGGGGAACACTGAAGCTTTCTTT	CASSTDRGNTEAFF
.	TRBV25-1	.	TRBJ1-6	TGTGCCAGCAGTGAAGGAAGATTTTGTGGGGAGGTTGGGGGGGCCGGAGCCTTT	CASSEGRFCGEVGGAGAF
.	TRBV2	.	TRBJ2-7	TGTGCCAGCAAATTCGGGGGACGGTACGAGCAGTACTTC	CASKFGGRYEQYF
TRBD1	TRBV30	once	TRBJ1-2	TGTGCCTGGAGTGTCAAAGGACAGGGGGTCCGAAATGGCTACACCTTC	CAWSVKGQGVRNGYTF
.	TRBV2	.	TRBJ1-1	TGTGCCAGCAATTTGAGACAGTATGTTATTACTGAAGCTTTCTTT	CASNLRQYVITEAFF
.	TRBV6-4	.	TRBJ2-3	TGTGCCAGCAGTCGGGACTCCCGGGATACGCAGTATTTT	CASSRDSRDTQYF
TRBD1	TRBV6-5	.	TRBJ1-3	TGTGCCGTACAGGGGTCTGGAAACACCATATATTTT	CAVQGSGNTIYF
TRBD1	TRBV6-5	once	TRBJ1-5	TGTGCCAGCCGAACCGGGACAGTAAATCAGCCCCAGCATTTT	CASRTGTVNQPQHF
TRBD1	TRBV7-9	.	TRBJ1-2	TGTGCCAGCAGCTCGGTCAGGGGGCTTTCCTATGGCTACACCTTC	CASSSVRGLSYGYTF
.	TRBV7-9	few	TRBJ1-1	TGTGCCAGCAGCTTAGCCCCTCCGCAGGTTGATTCGGAAGCTTTCTTT	CASSLAPPQVDSEAFF
.	TRBV5-4	.	TRBJ1-6	TGTGCCAGCAGCTTGGTGGAGGGAAAGGGAGATTTTAATTCACCCCTCCACTTT	CASSLVEGKGDFNSPLHF
TRBD2	TRBV5-4	.	TRBJ2-3	TGTGCCAGCACTCGGCGGGGGGGCACAGATACGCAGTATTTT	CASTRRGGTDTQYF
.	TRBV7-2	few	TRBJ1-1	TGTGCCAGCAGCTTATTTTCTTCAGACACTGAAGCTTTCTTT	CASSLFSSDTEAFF
.	TRBV12-5	.	TRBJ2-3	TGTGCTAGTGGTACGGGCGACAGGGATACGCAGTATTTT	CASGTGDRDTQYF
TRBD2	TRBV18	.	TRBJ2-5	TGTGCCAGCTCACCGGCTAGCGGGAGAGAGACCCAGTACTTC	CASSPASGRETQYF
TRBD2	TRBV10-3	.	TRBJ2-5	TGTGCCATCAGTGAATGGGGGGGGGAGACCCAGTACTTC	CAISEWGGETQYF
TRBD1	TRBV15	.	TRBJ2-7	TGTGCCACCAGCAGAACCGGGACAGGGGGATCCGAGCAGTACTTC	CATSRTGTGGSEQYF
TRBD2	TRBV7-2	.	TRBJ2-3	TGTGCCAGCAGCCTCGGGACTAGCGGGAGTTCGCAGTATTTT	CASSLGTSGSSQYF
.	TRBV19	.	TRBJ1-1	TGTGCCAGTAGTATAGAGGTCAGGATGAACACTGAAGCTTTCTTT	CASSIEVRMNTEAFF
.	TRBV4-3	.	TRBJ2-1	TGCGCCAGCACCAGGGGTCTCGTTGCGTACAATGAGCAGTTCTTC	CASTRGLVAYNEQFF
TRBD1	TRBV14	once	TRBJ2-7	TGTGCCAGCAGCCAAGATAGTGACAGGGACTACGAGCAGTACTTC	CASSQDSDRDYEQYF
TRBD1	TRBV27	.	TRBJ2-1	TGTGCCAGCAGCTCGACAGGGGGAGGATTCAATGAGCAGTTCTTC	CASSSTGGGFNEQFF
.	TRBV13	few	TRBJ2-7	TGTGCCAGCAGCTTAGAACAGGGCGGGTCGGGGGAGCAGTACTTC	CASSLEQGGSGEQYF
TRBD2	TRBV4-1	.	TRBJ2-7	TGCGCCAGCAGCCCCGGACTAGCGGGAGCGTCCTACGAGCAGTACTTC	CASSPGLAGASYEQYF
TRBD2	TRBV10-1	.	TRBJ2-7	TGCGCCAGCAGTTGGTTCCCTTGGGGGGGAAGCTCCTACGAGCAGTACTTC	CASSWFPWGGSSYEQYF
TRBD1	TRBV18	few	TRBJ2-3	TGTGCCAGCTCCCTATTGGGACAGGGGAACACAGATACGCAGTATTTT	CASSLLGQGNTDTQYF
.	TRBV30	once	TRBJ2-1	TGTGCCTGGGGGTTAGCGAACTCCTACAATGAGCAGTTCTTC	CAWGLANSYNEQFF
.	TRBV27	.	TRBJ2-2	TGTGCCAGCAACTTGGGGGGGCATGCCGGGGAGCTGTTTTTT	CASNLGGHAGELFF
TRBD2	TRBV29-1	once	TRBJ2-1	TGCAGCGTTGATCAGGGACCCTCGGGAGGTGAGCAGTTCTTC	CSVDQGPSGGEQFF
TRBD1	TRBV27	once	TRBJ1-2	TGTGCCAGCAGTGTCTCCGGGACAGCACCTAACTATGGCTACACCTTC	CASSVSGTAPNYGYTF
.	TRBV19	.	TRBJ2-7	TGTGCCAGTAGTATTGCGGATCCAACCTACGAGCAGTACTTC	CASSIADPTYEQYF
.	TRBV6-6	.	TRBJ1-5	TGTGCCAGCAGTTCCGGGAGCAATCAGCCCCAGCATTTT	CASSSGSNQPQHF
TRBD1	TRBV29-1	.	TRBJ1-2	TGCAGCGCGGGGACAGGGGGCACTAGCTATGGCTACACCTTC	CSAGTGGTSYGYTF
.	TRBV7-2	few	TRBJ1-6	TGTGCCAGCAGCTTGCTACAACTCCGACGGGGAAATTCACCCCTCCACTTT	CASSLLQLRRGNSPLHF
.	TRBV4-3	.	TRBJ1-6	TGCGCCAGCAGCCAAGATACAGTAGGCCTGTCACCCCTCCACTTT	CASSQDTVGLSPLHF
TRBD2	TRBV7-3	.	TRBJ2-3	TGTGCCAGCAGCCCCCCCGGGGGGACGCGTAGGGATACGCAGTATTTT	CASSPPGGTRRDTQYF